This TCR beta chain stems from a study of breast tumors, draining lymph nodes, adjacent tissues. Study-level results: Data fit most tumor T cells coming from lymph node, expanding in tumor. Tumor repertoires ranked between lymph nodes and nontumor tissue in diversity, with V and J gene preferences. Luminal-like breast cancer showed significantly higher tumor–nontumor repertoire similarity than basal-like.

This clonotype was found a few times. Its antigen is unknown. This clone may be a read error of a much larger clone one base away. The germline gives CDR1 MNHEY, CDR2 SVGAGI. V gave up 5 bases and J gave up 0 bases, with 13 bases separating them. This CDR3 contains 15 residues. The lymph nodes were axillary draining lymph nodes from breast cancer patients. MiXCR, run by TCRdb on the multiplex PCR reads, gives a single entry per CDR3 protein. The sample carries roughly 100,000 distinct CDR3 sequences, more than 25% recorded once. The TCR was taken from a female donor with breast cancer. Some clones in this sample may be carry-over from other donors' samples. Sequenced sample: axillary lymph node tissue. The chain combines TRBV6-5 with TRBJ1-2, with D tentatively TRBD1 (5 bases). Here the CDR3 reads CASSHSYRTNYGYTF. The CDR3 DNA reads TGTGCCAGCAGTCACAGCTACAGGACTAACTATGGCTACACCTTC.